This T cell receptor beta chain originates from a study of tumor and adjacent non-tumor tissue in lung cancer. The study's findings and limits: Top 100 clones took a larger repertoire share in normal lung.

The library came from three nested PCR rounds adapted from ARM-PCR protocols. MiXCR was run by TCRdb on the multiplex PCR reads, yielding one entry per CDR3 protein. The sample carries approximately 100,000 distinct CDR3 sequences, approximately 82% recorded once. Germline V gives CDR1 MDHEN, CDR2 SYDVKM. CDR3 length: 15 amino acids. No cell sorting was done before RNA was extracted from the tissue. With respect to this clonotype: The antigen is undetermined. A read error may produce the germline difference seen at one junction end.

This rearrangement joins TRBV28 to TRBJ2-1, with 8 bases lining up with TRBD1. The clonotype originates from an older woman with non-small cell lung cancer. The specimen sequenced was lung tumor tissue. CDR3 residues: CTSSSTRDRYNEQFF. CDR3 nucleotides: TGTACCAGCAGTTCAACCCGGGACAGGTACAATGAGCAGTTCTTC.